The entry below gives a single T cell receptor beta chain sequence along with its context. With V trimmed by 2 bases and J by 6 bases, 4 bases remained unmatched. Germline loops: CDR1 SGHNT, CDR2 YYREEE (reference sequence). The CDR3 runs 15 residues. The data belong to a study of blood T cell repertoires in COVID-19. On the study more broadly: The study drew acute and convalescent COVID-19 samples from the United States, Italy and Spain. The analysed material was cDNA or gDNA that came from T cells, B-cell-depleted T cells, or PBMCs.

In the study's own analysis: Scientists estimated how many nucleated cells there were by amplifying reference gene primers. The method was immunoSEQ multiplex PCR; TCRdb's version includes in-frame clones alone and lacks a portion of them. D and trimming come from the DNA, and the V and J calls and clone size come from that table. The sample lists about 93,000 clones, around four fifths occurring once. Material: peripheral blood. The sequence was obtained from a human donor in a cohort sampled during active COVID-19. The rearrangement links TRBV5-4 to TRBJ2-1; 11 nucleotides line up with TRBD1. For the CDR3, the DNA is TGTGCCAGCAGCTTCGGACAGGGGGCGTTCAATGAGCAGTTCTTC. Translating it yields CASSFGQGAFNEQFF.